Listed here are 7 T cell receptor beta chains from one sample, sequenced in a study of cytomegalovirus exposure and HLA in healthy donors. The study ran its PCR with 60 Vbeta and 13 Jbeta primers. The table came from immunoSEQ multiplex PCR; TCRdb's copy has only in-frame clones and leaves some out. The table lists under 150,000 clones, approximately 75% of them singletons, with under 6% in the top ten. The sequencing sample was made of PBMCs. These receptor sequences come from a woman aged 40 to 50 in good health and CMV-seropositive.

This chain connects TRBV5-1 to TRBJ1-1; 8 bases map to TRBD1. J gave up 5 bases and V 3 bases, and 6 bases lay outside the gene matches. This CDR3 comprises 14 residues. The germline V gene has CDR1 SGHRS and CDR2 YFSETQ. The CDR3: CASSWGTGGTEAFF. Here the CDR3 DNA reads TGCGCCAGCAGCTGGGGGACAGGAGGGACTGAAGCTTTCTTT. The full variable domain, its missing parts supplied by reference TRBV5-1 and TRBJ1-1, is KAGVTQTPRYLIKTRGQQVTLSCSPISGHRSVSWYQQTPGQGLQFLFEYFSETQRNKGNFPGRFSGRQFSNSRSEMNVSTLELGDSALYLCASSWGTGGTEAFFGQGTRLTVV.

This clone was counted once. The chain employs TRBV5-1 and TRBJ2-5; 8 bases match TRBD1. The J call is doubtful: the DNA matches TRBJ2-7 better. This CDR3 has 15 amino acids. The germline CDR1 and CDR2 sequences are SGHRS and YFSETQ. CDR3 amino acids: CASSLGQVTTYEQYF. CDR3 bases: TGCGCCAGCAGCCTGGGACAGGTTACTACCTACGAGCAGTACTTC.

V gene TRBV11-2 combines with J gene TRBJ2-7, with D perhaps TRBD2 (5 bases). V lost 8 bases and J 5 bases, leaving 13 bases between the germline ends. Germline V CDR1 and CDR2: SGHAT, FQNNGV. The CDR3 is 12 residues long. CDR3 residues: CASGGSFNEQYF. CDR3 sequence (DNA): TGTGCCAGCGGAGGCTCCTTTAACGAGCAGTACTTC.

The chain has TRBV5-6 and TRBJ1-1; TRBD1 aligns across 9 bases. Germline CDR1 is SGHDT and CDR2 is YYEEEE. The CDR3 covers 12 residues. With 0 bases clipped from V and 14 bases from J, the junction kept 5 bases outside the gene matches. CDR3 amino acids: CASSLVQGAGFF. CDR3 DNA: TGTGCCAGCAGCTTGGTACAGGGGGCAGGATTCTTT.

The chain employs TRBV19 and TRBJ2-7, with D tentatively TRBD1 (6 bases). CDR1 is LNHDA, CDR2 SQIVND, per germline (reference sequence). This CDR3 spans 14 amino acids. V was clipped by 5 bases and J by 3 bases, with 14 bases between them. As DNA, the CDR3 is TGTGCCAGTAGTGAAAGGACAGTATTCTACGAGCAGTACTTC. This gives the protein CASSERTVFYEQYF.

The rearrangement uses TRBV7-8 and TRBJ2-7; the D gene is possibly TRBD2 (5 bases). The CDR3 is made up of 16 amino acids. Germline V gene lookup returns CDR1 SGHVS and CDR2 FQNEAQ. The V and J ends lost 1 base and 1 base respectively, with 14 bases between them. CDR3 protein: CASSLVDFSGSYEQYF. CDR3 coding DNA: TGTGCCAGCAGCTTAGTGGACTTCTCGGGATCCTACGAGCAGTACTTC.

This chain links TRBV12-5 with TRBJ2-3; 10 positions agree with TRBD1. V dropped 6 bases and J dropped 5; count of bases not matched to a gene: 14. Germline V gene lookup returns CDR1 LGHNT and CDR2 FRNRAP. CDR3 length equals 17 residues. The chain's CDR3 is CASGAALDRGLLDTQYF. Written as DNA, the CDR3 is TGTGCTAGTGGCGCGGCTCTCGACAGGGGGCTTTTAGATACGCAGTATTTT.